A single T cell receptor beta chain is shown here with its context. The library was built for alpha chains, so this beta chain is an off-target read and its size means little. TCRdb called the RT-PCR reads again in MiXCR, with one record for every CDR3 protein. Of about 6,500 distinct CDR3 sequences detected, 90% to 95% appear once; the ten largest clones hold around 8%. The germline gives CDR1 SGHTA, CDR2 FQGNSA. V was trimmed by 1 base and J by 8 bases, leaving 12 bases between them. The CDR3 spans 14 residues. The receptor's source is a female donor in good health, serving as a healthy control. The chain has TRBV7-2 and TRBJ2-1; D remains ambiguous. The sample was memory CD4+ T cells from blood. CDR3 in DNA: TGTGCCAGCAGCTTAGAGTACTCTTCGGATGAGCAGTTCTTC. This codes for CASSLEYSSDEQFF.